These T cell receptor beta chains were read from a single sample in a study of blood T cells in healthy people across ages. TCRdb re-called the 5' RACE reads through MiXCR, storing one row per CDR3 protein. The sample has about 1,000,000 distinct CDR3 sequences, 45% seen once. The sample consisted of blood. The origin of the receptors is a woman aged 55-69 years in good health. The CDR3 runs from the conserved cysteine through the conserved F or W. A D gene is named only where the DNA matches it firmly. Where a row states a size, it is once, few, many or the class of an expanded clone; other rows omit it.

j_call v_call clone_size d_call cdr3_aa cdr3_nt
TRBJ2-1 TRBV29-1 NA TRBD1 CSGRDRIYNEQFF TGCAGCGGCCGGGACAGGATCTACAATGAGCAGTTCTTC
TRBJ1-2 TRBV27 NA TRBD1 CASSPGQGNYTF TGTGCCAGCAGTCCAGGACAGGGGAACTACACCTTC
TRBJ2-7 TRBV15 NA NA CATSRQYYEQYF TGTGCCACCAGCAGGCAATACTACGAGCAGTACTTC
TRBJ2-3 TRBV3-1 NA TRBD1 CASSQGQGGDTQYF TGTGCCAGCAGCCAGGGACAGGGGGGAGATACGCAGTATTTT
TRBJ2-1 TRBV20-1 NA NA CSAIQGFLQFF TGCAGTGCTATACAGGGTTTTCTTCAGTTCTTC
TRBJ2-1 TRBV28 NA TRBD2 CASSLPSGITEQFF TGTGCCAGTAGTTTGCCTAGCGGGATTACAGAGCAGTTCTTC
TRBJ2-7 TRBV27 NA TRBD1 CASSSQADRGGLYEQYF TGTGCCAGCAGTTCGCAAGCTGACAGGGGTGGTCTCTACGAGCAGTACTTC
TRBJ2-5 TRBV6-2/TRBV6-3 NA NA CATHEGGTQYF TGTGCCACCCACGAGGGAGGGACCCAGTACTTC
TRBJ1-2 TRBV29-1 few TRBD1 CSVGRTGGSNYGYTF TGCAGCGTAGGACGGACAGGGGGCTCCAACTATGGCTACACCTTC
TRBJ1-1 TRBV7-9 NA NA CASSSENTEAFF TGTGCCAGCAGCTCGGAGAACACTGAAGCTTTCTTT
TRBJ2-5 TRBV11-1 NA TRBD1 CASSVTTGFQETQYF TGTGCCAGCAGCGTCACGACAGGGTTCCAAGAGACCCAGTACTTC
TRBJ2-1 TRBV29-1 many NA CSVDNRGYSKFF TGCAGCGTTGACAATCGCGGCTACTCTAAGTTCTTC
TRBJ2-7 TRBV11-2 once TRBD2 CASSLLRGGWGSYEQYF TGTGCCAGCAGCTTGTTGCGGGGGGGTTGGGGCTCCTACGAGCAGTACTTC